This TCR beta chain came from a study of cytomegalovirus exposure and HLA in healthy donors. The CDR3 loop spans 15 amino acids. Germline CDR1 and CDR2: PRHDT and FYEKMQ (reference sequence). TCRdb keeps only in-frame clones here, not all; method: immunoSEQ multiplex PCR. The sample holds about 140,000 clones, roughly 90% seen once. Separation from the 666-subject first cohort characterized the roughly 110-subject validation cohort, to which the donors belonged. As to this clone: The junction departs from the called germline gene at one end, perhaps through a read error.

The specimen was PBMCs. J is TRBJ2-1 and V is TRBV13, with TRBD2 identical over 10 bases. This TCR derives from a man aged 18-30 years in good health and CMV-seronegative. The CDR3 nucleotides read TGTGCCAGCAGCTCTCAGCGGGGGGGCTACCATGAGCAGTTCTTC. Translating gives CASSSQRGGYHEQFF.